Listed below are T cell receptor beta chains from one sample, sequenced in a study of shared clonotypes between healthy human individuals. Generated by immunoSEQ multiplex PCR, the TCRdb table keeps only in-frame clones and is missing some. The data hold some 1 million clones, with around 76% observed a single time. The sequenced sample consisted of memory CD4+ T cells sorted from blood. These receptors all stem from a young man in good health. CDR3s include the opening cysteine and the closing phenylalanine or tryptophan. D genes are given only for firm matches. Clone sizes are given selectively: once, few, many, or a class where the clone is expanded.

d_gene	len	v_gene	j_gene	abundance	CDR3nt	CDR3aa
.	15	TRBV10-3	TRBJ2-3	many	TGTGCCACCTCCGGCCAGGGGCAGGGCTCAGATACGCAGTATTTT	CATSGQGQGSDTQYF
TRBD1	15	TRBV4-3	TRBJ1-1	few	TGCGCCAGCAGCCATGCCCCAGGGGGCTGGACTGAAGCTTTCTTT	CASSHAPGGWTEAFF
TRBD1	14	TRBV5-1	TRBJ2-7	.	TGCGCCAGCAGCGTGGACAGGGCCAACTCCGCCACTTTCTTC	CASSVDRANSATFF
.	15	TRBV7-2	TRBJ1-6	.	TGTGCCAGCAGCCTCTTGGGTCACAATAATTCACCCCTCCACTTT	CASSLLGHNNSPLHF
.	11	TRBV12-5	TRBJ2-7	.	TGTGCTAGTGGACCCAGGGACGAGCAGTACTTC	CASGPRDEQYF
.	16	TRBV5-4	TRBJ2-1	.	TGTGCCAGCACCATTGATGGACTAAGCTCCTACAATGAGCAGTTCTTC	CASTIDGLSSYNEQFF
.	14	TRBV2	TRBJ1-6	.	TGTGCCAGCAGTGACGCCAGGGGAGCTTCACCCCTCCACTTT	CASSDARGASPLHF
TRBD1	15	TRBV6-5	TRBJ1-3	.	TGTGCCAGCAGTGTCGGGACAGGCTCTGGAAACACCATATATTTT	CASSVGTGSGNTIYF
.	15	TRBV27	TRBJ1-1	.	TGTGCCAGCAGTTTAATGCAGGGGACCCCGGCTGAAGCTTTCTTT	CASSLMQGTPAEAFF
.	14	TRBV5-1	TRBJ2-7	.	TGCGCCAGCAGCTTGGATATGGGGCCTGGAGGGCAGTACTTC	CASSLDMGPGGQYF
.	13	TRBV19	TRBJ1-5	.	TGTGCCAGCTCAATCGAGGAAGGTCAGCCCCAGCATTTT	CASSIEEGQPQHF
TRBD2	17	TRBV7-9	TRBJ2-1	.	TGTGCCAGCAGCGCCTACCCCGGGACTAGCGGGACCAGTGAGCAGTTCTTC	CASSAYPGTSGTSEQFF
TRBD2	17	TRBV4-3	TRBJ2-5	.	TGCGCCAGCAGCCAAGATTGGGCGGCGGGGGGTTGGGAGACCCAGTACTTC	CASSQDWAAGGWETQYF
TRBD1	14	TRBV18	TRBJ1-6	.	TGTGCCAGCTCAAGCACAGGGGAGAATTCACCCCTCCACTTT	CASSSTGENSPLHF
.	12	TRBV30	TRBJ1-5	few	TGTGCCTCCGCTCGGGAAAATCAGCCCCAGCATTTT	CASARENQPQHF
.	14	TRBV7-2	TRBJ1-1	.	TGTGCCAGCAGCCCGGTTAACAGGAACACTGAAGCTTTCTTT	CASSPVNRNTEAFF
.	10	TRBV5-1	TRBJ1-2	.	TGCGCCAGCAGTTTCTATGGCTACACCTTC	CASSFYGYTF
.	17	TRBV19	TRBJ1-2	.	TGTGCCAGTAGTATAGATAATTACCGGGAAGGCGGGTATGGCTACACCTTC	CASSIDNYREGGYGYTF
.	15	TRBV11-2	TRBJ1-4	.	TGTGCCAGCAGCTTTATGACAGGCTTTGGTGAAAAACTGTTTTTT	CASSFMTGFGEKLFF
.	16	TRBV30	TRBJ1-6	many	TGTGCCTGGAGGGGGGACACTGGGACCCCAAGGTCACCCCTCCACTTT	CAWRGDTGTPRSPLHF
TRBD1	13	TRBV30	TRBJ1-2	.	TGTGCCTGGAGGCCGGGACAGGGATCTGGCTACACCTTC	CAWRPGQGSGYTF
.	14	TRBV14	TRBJ2-1	.	TGTGCCAGCAGCCAAGATAGGGTATTGGGACTCCCCGTCTTC	CASSQDRVLGLPVF
.	15	TRBV19	TRBJ2-3	.	TGTGCCAGTAGTAGCCTCGGCGTCGGCACAGATACGCAGTATTTT	CASSSLGVGTDTQYF
TRBD1	17	TRBV9	TRBJ1-2	once	TGTGCCAGCAGCATTCCGGGACAGGGTGGGACTAACTATGGCTACACCTTC	CASSIPGQGGTNYGYTF
TRBD2	17	TRBV30	TRBJ2-5	.	TGTGCCTGGAGTGTACTAGCGGGAGTCAACATCCAAGAGACCCAGTACTTC	CAWSVLAGVNIQETQYF
.	17	TRBV5-1	TRBJ2-1	.	TGCGCCAGCAGCTTGGGCGACCCAGGGCGGTCCTACAATGAGCAGTTCTTC	CASSLGDPGRSYNEQFF
TRBD1	14	TRBV5-1	TRBJ2-1	.	TGCGCCAGCAGCTTGCAGGGGGTGACGGATGAGCAGTTCTTC	CASSLQGVTDEQFF